Shown below are 7 T cell receptor beta chains from a single sample sequenced in a study of blood T cell repertoires in COVID-19. Sequencing was performed with immunoSEQ multiplex PCR; in TCRdb, only in-frame clones are kept and a portion is missing. The sample lists some 320,000 clones; about 87% were seen once. Sequenced: peripheral blood. The origin of the receptors is a woman aged 45-60 years who had recovered from COVID-19.

Only a few counts were recorded for this clone. J is TRBJ1-6 and V is TRBV28; D is possibly TRBD1 (5 bases). CDR1 is MDHEN and CDR2 is SYDVKM in the germline V gene. The V end was cut by 7 bases, the J end by 0 bases, with 10 bases between. The CDR3 has 15 residues. This CDR3 is CASTGGNSYNSPLHF. CDR3 nucleotides: TGTGCCAGCACGGGGGGAAACTCCTATAATTCACCCCTCCACTTT.

This clone has just one count. This rearrangement joins TRBV15 to TRBJ1-5, with 7 bases identical to TRBD1. Germline lookup yields CDR1 LNHNV and CDR2 YYDKDF (reference sequence). Trimming at V came to 1 base and at J to 3 bases, leaving 3 bases not matched to a gene. CDR3 size: 15 residues. For the CDR3, the DNA is TGTGCCACCAGCAGAGTCAGGGGGTTCAATCAGCCCCAGCATTTT. It yields the protein CATSRVRGFNQPQHF.

This clone was recorded only once. The chain combines TRBV27 with TRBJ2-1, with 7 bases matching TRBD1. Germline values: CDR1 MNHEY, CDR2 SMNVEV (reference sequence). Germline trimming cut 3 bases from V and 3 bases from J; bases unmatched to any gene: 2. The CDR3 consists of 14 residues. The CDR3 nucleotides read TGTGCCAGCAGTTTCAGGGGGAACTACAATGAGCAGTTCTTC. Protein sequence: CASSFRGNYNEQFF.

The rearrangement links TRBV6-2 or TRBV6-3 to TRBJ1-5; no clear D gene. V shed 6 bases and J shed 5 bases, with 8 bases lying between them. Per germline, CDR1 MNHEY and CDR2 SVGEGT. The CDR3 extends over 12 amino acids. The CDR3 region is CASSRGDQPQHF. The CDR3 DNA reads TGTGCCAGCAGCCGGGGAGATCAGCCCCAGCATTTT.

This sequence joins TRBV28 and TRBJ2-3; TRBD2 might be the D (5 bases). Trimming left V 6 bases short and J 5 bases short, with 9 bases between. In germline, CDR1 is MDHEN, CDR2 SYDVKM. This CDR3 contains 12 residues. CDR3 residues: CASSWRRDTQYF. The CDR3 region has the DNA TGTGCCAGCAGCTGGAGGAGAGATACGCAGTATTTT.

The chain has TRBV5-4 and TRBJ2-5; 9 bases are shared with TRBD1. The V gene end was trimmed by 3 bases and the J gene end by 4 bases; junction bases not matched to a gene: 1. The CDR3 extends over 13 amino acids. In germline, CDR1 is SGHNT, CDR2 YYREEE (reference sequence). The CDR3 spells CASSSDRGETQYF. The CDR3, as DNA: TGTGCCAGCAGCTCGGACAGGGGAGAGACCCAGTACTTC.

As regards this clone: This specimen includes other DNA sequences encoding the same CDR3. V gene TRBV29-1 combines with J gene TRBJ2-7, with 8 bases aligning to TRBD1. The CDR3 consists of 12 residues. Germline lookup yields CDR1 SQVTM and CDR2 ANQGSEA. The ends lost 4 bases at V and 4 bases at J; junction bases unmatched: 3. As DNA, the CDR3 is TGCAGCGTTGTACAGGGGGGATACGAGCAGTACTTC. Translated, it gives CSVVQGGYEQYF.